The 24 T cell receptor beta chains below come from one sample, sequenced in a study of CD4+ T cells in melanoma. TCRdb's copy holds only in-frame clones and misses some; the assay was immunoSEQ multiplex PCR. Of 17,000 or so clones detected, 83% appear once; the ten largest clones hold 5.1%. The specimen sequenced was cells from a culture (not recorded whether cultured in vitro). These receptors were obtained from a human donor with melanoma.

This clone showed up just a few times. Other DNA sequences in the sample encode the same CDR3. DNA for the CDR3: TGTGCCAGCAGCTTAACGGGGGGCACAGATACGCAGTATTTT. Protein sequence: CASSLTGGTDTQYF. The V gene is TRBV7-3, the J gene TRBJ2-3, with D perhaps matching TRBD1 or TRBD2 (5 bases each). The V gene's germline CDR1 is SGHTA and CDR2 FQGTGA. The length of the CDR3 is 14 residues. Trimming took off 0 bases at V and 1 base at J, with 5 bases between the two ends.

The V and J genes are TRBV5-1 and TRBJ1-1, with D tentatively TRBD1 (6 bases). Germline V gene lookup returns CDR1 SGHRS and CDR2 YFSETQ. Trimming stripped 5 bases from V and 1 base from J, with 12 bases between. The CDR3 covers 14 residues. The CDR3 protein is CASRGQLSNTEAFF. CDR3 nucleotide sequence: TGCGCCAGCAGAGGACAGTTATCGAACACTGAAGCTTTCTTT.

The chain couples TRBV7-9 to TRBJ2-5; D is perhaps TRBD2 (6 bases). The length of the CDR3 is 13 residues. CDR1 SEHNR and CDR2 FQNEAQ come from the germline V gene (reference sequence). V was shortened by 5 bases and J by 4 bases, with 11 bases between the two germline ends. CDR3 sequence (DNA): TGTGCCAGCAGCCAGACTAGGGTAGAGACCCAGTACTTC. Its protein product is CASSQTRVETQYF.

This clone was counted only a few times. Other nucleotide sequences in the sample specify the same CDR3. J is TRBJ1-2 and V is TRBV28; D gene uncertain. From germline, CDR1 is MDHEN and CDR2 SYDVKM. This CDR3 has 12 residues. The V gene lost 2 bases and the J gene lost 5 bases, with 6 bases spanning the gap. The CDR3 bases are TGTGCCAGCAGTTTAAGATTATATGGCTACACCTTC. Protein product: CASSLRLYGYTF.

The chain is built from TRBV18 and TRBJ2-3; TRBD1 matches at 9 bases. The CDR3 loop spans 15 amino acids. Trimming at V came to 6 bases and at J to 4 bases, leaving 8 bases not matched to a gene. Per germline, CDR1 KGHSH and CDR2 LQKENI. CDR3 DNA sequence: TGTGCCAGCTCTCGCTTGGGACAGGGTGCAGATACGCAGTATTTT. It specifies CASSRLGQGADTQYF. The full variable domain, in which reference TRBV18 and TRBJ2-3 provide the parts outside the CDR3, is NAGVMQNPRHLVRRRGQEARLRCSPMKGHSHVYWYRQLPEEGLKFMVYLQKENIIDESGMPKERFSAEFPKEGPSILRIQQVVRGDSAAYFCASSRLGQGADTQYFGPGTRLTVL.

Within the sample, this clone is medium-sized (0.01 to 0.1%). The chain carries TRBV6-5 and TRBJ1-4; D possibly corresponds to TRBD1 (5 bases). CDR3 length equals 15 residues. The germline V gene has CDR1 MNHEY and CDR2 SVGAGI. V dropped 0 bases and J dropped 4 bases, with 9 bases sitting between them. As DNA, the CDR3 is TGTGCCAGCAGTTACTCGAAGGGGAGTAATGAAAAACTGTTTTTT. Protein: CASSYSKGSNEKLFF.

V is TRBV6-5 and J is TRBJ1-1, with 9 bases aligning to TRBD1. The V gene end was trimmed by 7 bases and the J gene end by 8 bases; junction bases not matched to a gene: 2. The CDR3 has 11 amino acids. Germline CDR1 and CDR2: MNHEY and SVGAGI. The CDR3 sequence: CASIDRGEAFF. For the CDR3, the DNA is TGTGCCAGCATAGACAGGGGGGAAGCTTTCTTT.

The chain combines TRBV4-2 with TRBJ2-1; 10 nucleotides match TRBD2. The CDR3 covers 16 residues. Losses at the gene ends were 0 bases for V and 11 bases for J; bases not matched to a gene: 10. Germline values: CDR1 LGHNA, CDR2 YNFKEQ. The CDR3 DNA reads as TGTGCCAGCAGCCAAGATGGGAGCGGGGGGGCATCCAAGCAGTTCTTC. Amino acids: CASSQDGSGGASKQFF.

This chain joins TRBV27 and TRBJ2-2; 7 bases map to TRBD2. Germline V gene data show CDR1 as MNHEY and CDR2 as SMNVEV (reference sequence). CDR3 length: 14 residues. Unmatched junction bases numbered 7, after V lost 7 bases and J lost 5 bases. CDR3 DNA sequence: TGTGCCAGCACTAGGGACTATCAGACCGGGGAGCTGTTTTTT. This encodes CASTRDYQTGELFF.

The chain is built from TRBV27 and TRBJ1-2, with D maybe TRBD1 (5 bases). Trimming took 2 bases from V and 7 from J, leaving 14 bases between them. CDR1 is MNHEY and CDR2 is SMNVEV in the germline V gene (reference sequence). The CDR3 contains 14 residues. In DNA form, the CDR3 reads TGTGCCAGCAGTTTAAATGGGCGTAGGGGTGGCTACACCTTC. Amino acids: CASSLNGRRGGYTF.

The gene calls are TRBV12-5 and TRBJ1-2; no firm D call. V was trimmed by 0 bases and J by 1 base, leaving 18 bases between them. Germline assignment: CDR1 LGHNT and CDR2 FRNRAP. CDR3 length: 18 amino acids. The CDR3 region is CASGLVSPSHRHNYGYTF. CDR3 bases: TGTGCTAGTGGTTTGGTATCCCCCAGCCACCGACATAACTATGGCTACACCTTC.

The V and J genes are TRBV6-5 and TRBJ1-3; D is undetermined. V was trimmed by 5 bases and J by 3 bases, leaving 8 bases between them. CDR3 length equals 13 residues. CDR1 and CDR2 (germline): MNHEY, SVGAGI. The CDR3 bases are TGTGCCAGCAGTGAGAGAATTGGAAACACCATATATTTT. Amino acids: CASSERIGNTIYF.

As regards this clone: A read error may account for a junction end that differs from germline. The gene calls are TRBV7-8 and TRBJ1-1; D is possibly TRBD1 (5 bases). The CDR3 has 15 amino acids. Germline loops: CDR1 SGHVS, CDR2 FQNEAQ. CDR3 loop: CASSLGGGVNTEAFF. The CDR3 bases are TGTGCCAGCAGCTTAGGTGGAGGGGTGAATACTGAAGCTTTCTTT.

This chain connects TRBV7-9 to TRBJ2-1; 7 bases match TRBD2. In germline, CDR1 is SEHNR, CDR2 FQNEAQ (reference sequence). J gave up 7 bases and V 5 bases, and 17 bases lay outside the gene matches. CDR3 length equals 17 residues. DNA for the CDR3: TGTGCCAGCAGCCGCGGGCCATCGGGGGGTCTATGGAATGAGCAGTTCTTC. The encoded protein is CASSRGPSGGLWNEQFF. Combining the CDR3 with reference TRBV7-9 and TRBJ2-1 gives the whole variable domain DTGVSQNPRHKITKRGQNVTFRCDPISEHNRLYWYRQTLGQGPEFLTYFQNEAQLEKSRLLSDRFSAERPKGSFSTLEIQRTEQGDSAMYLCASSRGPSGGLWNEQFFGPGTRLTVL.

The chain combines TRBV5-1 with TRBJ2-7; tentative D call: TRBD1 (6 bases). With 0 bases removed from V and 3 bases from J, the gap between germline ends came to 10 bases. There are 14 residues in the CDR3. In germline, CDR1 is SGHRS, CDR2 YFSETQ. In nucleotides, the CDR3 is TGCGCCAGCAGCTTGGGGACAGACGTCTACGAGCAGTACTTC. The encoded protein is CASSLGTDVYEQYF.

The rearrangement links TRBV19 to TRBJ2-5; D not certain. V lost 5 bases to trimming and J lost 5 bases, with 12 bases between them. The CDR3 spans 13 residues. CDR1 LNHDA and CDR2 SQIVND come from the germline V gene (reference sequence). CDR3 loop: CASSLTFAETQYF. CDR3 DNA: TGTGCCAGTAGTCTGACCTTTGCGGAGACCCAGTACTTC.

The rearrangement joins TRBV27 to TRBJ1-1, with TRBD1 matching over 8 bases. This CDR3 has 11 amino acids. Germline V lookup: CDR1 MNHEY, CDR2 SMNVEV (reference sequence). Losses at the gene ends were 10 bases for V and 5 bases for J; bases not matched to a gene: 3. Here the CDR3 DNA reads TGTGCCACCCACAGGGGGACTGAAGCTTTCTTT. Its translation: CATHRGTEAFF.

This CDR3 is CASSLTNGNTIYF. CDR3 nucleotide sequence: TGTGCCAGCAGCTTAACGAACGGAAACACCATATATTTT. V gene TRBV11-2 combines with J gene TRBJ1-3, with D unresolved. CDR1 is SGHAT and CDR2 is FQNNGV in the germline V gene. V was clipped by 2 bases and J by 4 bases, with 6 bases between them. The CDR3 sequence is 13 residues long.

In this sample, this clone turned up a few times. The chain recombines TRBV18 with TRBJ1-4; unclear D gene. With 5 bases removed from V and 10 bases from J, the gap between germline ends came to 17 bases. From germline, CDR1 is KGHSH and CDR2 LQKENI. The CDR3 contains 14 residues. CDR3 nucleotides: TGTGCCAGCTCATTCTCGGGTAGGGAAGGAAAACTGTTTTTT. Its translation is CASSFSGREGKLFF.

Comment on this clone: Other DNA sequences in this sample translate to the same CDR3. CDR3 region: CSVERSGTDTQYF. The CDR3 coding sequence is TGCAGCGTTGAGCGTAGCGGCACAGATACGCAGTATTTT. The J gene is TRBJ2-3, the V gene TRBV29-1; D is perhaps TRBD2 (5 bases). Germline loops: CDR1 SQVTM, CDR2 ANQGSEA. Between the trimmed V and J ends, which lost 3 bases and 1 base, there was a span of 8 bases. There are 13 residues in the CDR3.

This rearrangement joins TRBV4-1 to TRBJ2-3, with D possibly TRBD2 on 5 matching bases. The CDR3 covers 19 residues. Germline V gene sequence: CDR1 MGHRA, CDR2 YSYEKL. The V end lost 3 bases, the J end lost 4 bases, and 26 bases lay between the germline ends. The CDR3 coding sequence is TGCGCCAGCAGCCAGATAGTCCCGAGGGCTAGAAGGTCTGCAGATACGCAGTATTTT. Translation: CASSQIVPRARRSADTQYF.

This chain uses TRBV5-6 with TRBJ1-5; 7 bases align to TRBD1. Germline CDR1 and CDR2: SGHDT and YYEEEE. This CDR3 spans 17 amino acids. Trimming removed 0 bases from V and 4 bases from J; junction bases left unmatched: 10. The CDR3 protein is CASSLGGRGYRNQPQHF. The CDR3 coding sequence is TGTGCCAGCAGCTTGGGTGGCAGGGGGTATCGGAATCAGCCCCAGCATTTT.

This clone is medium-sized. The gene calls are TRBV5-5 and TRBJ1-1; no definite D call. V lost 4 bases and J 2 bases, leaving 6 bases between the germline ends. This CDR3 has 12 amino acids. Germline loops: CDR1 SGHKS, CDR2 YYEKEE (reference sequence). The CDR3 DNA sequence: TGTGCCAGCAGCGGATTAAACACTGAAGCTTTCTTT. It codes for CASSGLNTEAFF. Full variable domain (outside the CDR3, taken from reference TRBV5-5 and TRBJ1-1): DAGVTQSPTHLIKTRGQQVTLRCSPISGHKSVSWYQQVLGQGPQFIFQYYEKEERGRGNFPDRFSARQFPNYSSELNVNALLLGDSALYLCASSGLNTEAFFGQGTRLTVV.

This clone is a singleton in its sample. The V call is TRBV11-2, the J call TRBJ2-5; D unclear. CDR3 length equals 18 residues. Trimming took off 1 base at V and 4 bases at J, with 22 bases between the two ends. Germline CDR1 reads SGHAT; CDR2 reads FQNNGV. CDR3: CASSLGGWYYDDRETQYF. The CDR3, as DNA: TGTGCCAGCAGCTTAGGTGGCTGGTACTACGACGACCGAGAGACCCAGTACTTC. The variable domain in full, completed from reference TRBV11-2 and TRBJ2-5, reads EAGVAQSPRYKIIEKRQSVAFWCNPISGHATLYWYQQILGQGPKLLIQFQNNGVVDDSQLPKDRFSAERLKGVDSTLKIQPAKLEDSAVYLCASSLGGWYYDDRETQYFGPGTRLLVL.